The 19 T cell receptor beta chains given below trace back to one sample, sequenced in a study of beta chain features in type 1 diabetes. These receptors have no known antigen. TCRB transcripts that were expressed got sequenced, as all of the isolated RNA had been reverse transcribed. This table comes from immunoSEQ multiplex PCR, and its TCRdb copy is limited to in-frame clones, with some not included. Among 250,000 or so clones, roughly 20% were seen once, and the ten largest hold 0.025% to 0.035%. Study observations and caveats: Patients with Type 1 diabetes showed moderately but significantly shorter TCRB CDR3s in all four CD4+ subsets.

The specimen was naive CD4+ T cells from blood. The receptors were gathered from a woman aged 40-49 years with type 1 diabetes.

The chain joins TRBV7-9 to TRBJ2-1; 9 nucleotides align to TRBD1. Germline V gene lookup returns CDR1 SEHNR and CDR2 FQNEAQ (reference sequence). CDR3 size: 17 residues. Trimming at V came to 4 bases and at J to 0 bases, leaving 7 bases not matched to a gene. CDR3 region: CASSSSTGGGSYNEQFF. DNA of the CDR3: TGTGCCAGCAGCTCCTCTACAGGGGGCGGCTCCTACAATGAGCAGTTCTTC.

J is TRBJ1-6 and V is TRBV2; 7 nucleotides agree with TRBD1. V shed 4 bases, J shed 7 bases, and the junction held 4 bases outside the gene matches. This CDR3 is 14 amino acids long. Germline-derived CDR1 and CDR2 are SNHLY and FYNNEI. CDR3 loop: CASSGGQPNSPLHF. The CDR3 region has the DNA TGTGCCAGCAGTGGGGGACAGCCCAATTCACCCCTCCACTTT.

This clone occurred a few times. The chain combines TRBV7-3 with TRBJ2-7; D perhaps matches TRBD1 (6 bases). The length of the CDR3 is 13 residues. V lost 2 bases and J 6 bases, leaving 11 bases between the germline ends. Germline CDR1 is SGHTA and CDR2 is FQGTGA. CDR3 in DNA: TGTGCCAGCAGCTTAGGCACAGGGCGCGAGCAGTACTTC. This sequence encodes CASSLGTGREQYF.

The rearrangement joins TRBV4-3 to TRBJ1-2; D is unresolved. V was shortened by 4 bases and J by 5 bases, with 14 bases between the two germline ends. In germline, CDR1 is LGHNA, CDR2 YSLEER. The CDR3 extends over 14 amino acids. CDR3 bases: TGCGCCAGCAGCCGCCTCGAAGGAGGATATGGCTACACCTTC. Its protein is CASSRLEGGYGYTF.

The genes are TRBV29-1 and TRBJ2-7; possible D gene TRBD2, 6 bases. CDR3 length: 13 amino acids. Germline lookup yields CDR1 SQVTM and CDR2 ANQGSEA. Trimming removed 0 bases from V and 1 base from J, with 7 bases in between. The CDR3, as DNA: TGCAGCGTTGAAGATGGAGGGTCCTACGAGCAGTACTTC. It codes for CSVEDGGSYEQYF.

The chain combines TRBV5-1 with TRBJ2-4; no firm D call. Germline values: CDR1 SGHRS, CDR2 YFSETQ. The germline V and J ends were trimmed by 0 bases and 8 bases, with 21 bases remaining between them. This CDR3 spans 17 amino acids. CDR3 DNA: TGCGCCAGCAGCTTGGAAGGTGGATACAGTGGTTGGGACATTCAGTACTTC. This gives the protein CASSLEGGYSGWDIQYF.

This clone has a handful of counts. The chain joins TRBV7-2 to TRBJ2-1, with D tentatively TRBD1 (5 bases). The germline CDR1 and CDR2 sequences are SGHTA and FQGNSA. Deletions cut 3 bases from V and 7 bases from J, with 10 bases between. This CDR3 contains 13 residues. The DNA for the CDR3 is TGTGCCAGCAGCTTGCAGGGTTGGAATGAGCAGTTCTTC. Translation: CASSLQGWNEQFF.

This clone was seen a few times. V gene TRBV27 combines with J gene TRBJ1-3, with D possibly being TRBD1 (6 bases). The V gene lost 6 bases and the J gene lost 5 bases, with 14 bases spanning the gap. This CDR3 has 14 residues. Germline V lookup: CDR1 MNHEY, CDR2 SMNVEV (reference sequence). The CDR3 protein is CASSPTGPRNTIYF. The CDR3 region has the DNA TGTGCCAGCAGCCCAACAGGGCCCCGAAACACCATATATTTT.

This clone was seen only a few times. CDR3 sequence reads: CASSSGTDYGYTF. CDR3 bases: TGTGCCAGCAGCTCCGGGACAGACTATGGCTACACCTTC. The chain employs TRBV7-9 and TRBJ1-2; TRBD1 agrees at 7 bases. CDR1 and CDR2 from the germline V gene are SEHNR and FQNEAQ (reference sequence). This CDR3 has 13 amino acids. Losses at the gene ends were 4 bases for V and 3 bases for J; bases not matched to a gene: 2. Based on the CDR3 plus reference TRBV7-9 and TRBJ1-2, the full variable domain is DTGVSQNPRHKITKRGQNVTFRCDPISEHNRLYWYRQTLGQGPEFLTYFQNEAQLEKSRLLSDRFSAERPKGSFSTLEIQRTEQGDSAMYLCASSSGTDYGYTFGSGTRLTVV.

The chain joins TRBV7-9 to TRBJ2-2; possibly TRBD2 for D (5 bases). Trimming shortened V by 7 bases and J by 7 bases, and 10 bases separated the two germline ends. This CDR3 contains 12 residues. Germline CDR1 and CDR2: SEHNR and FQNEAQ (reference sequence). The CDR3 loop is CASTLSDGELFF. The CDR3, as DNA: TGTGCCAGCACCCTTAGCGACGGGGAGCTGTTTTTT.

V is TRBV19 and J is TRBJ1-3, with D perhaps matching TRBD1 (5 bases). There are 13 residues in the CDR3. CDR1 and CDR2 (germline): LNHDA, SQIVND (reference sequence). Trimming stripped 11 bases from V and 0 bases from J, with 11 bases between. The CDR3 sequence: CASFQGSGNTIYF. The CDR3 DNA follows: TGTGCCTCCTTCCAGGGCTCTGGAAACACCATATATTTT.

The CDR3 region has the DNA TGTGCCAGCAGACCTAGCGAGAGCTCCTACGAGCAGTACTTC. This encodes CASRPSESSYEQYF. The V gene is TRBV2, the J gene TRBJ2-7, with D maybe TRBD2 (6 bases). V was cut by 6 bases and J by 0 bases, with 12 bases left in between. Germline values: CDR1 SNHLY, CDR2 FYNNEI. This CDR3 has 14 residues.

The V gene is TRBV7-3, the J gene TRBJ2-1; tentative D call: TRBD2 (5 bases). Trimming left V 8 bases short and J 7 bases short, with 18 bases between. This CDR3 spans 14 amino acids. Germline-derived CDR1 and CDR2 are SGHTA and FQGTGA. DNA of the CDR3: TGTGCCAGCCCGCCGGAGGCTGCGCGGAATGAGCAGTTCTTC. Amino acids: CASPPEAARNEQFF.

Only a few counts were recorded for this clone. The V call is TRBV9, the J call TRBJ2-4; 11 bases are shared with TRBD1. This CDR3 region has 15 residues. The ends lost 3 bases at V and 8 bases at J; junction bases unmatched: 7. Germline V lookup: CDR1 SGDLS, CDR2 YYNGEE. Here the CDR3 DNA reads TGTGCCAGCAGCGCCAGGACAGGGGGCATGGACATTCAGTACTTC. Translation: CASSARTGGMDIQYF.

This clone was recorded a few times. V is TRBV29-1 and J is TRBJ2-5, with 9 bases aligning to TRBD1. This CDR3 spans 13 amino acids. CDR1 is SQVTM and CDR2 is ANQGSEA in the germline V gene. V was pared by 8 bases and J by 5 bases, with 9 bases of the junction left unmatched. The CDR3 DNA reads TGCAGCAAGACAGGGGGGTCGCGGGAGACCCAGTACTTC. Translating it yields CSKTGGSRETQYF.

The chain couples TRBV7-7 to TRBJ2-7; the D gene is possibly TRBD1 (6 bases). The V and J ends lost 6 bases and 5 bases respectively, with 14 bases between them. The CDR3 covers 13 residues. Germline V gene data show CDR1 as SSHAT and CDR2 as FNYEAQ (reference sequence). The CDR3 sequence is CASSPTGSHEQYF. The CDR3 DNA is TGTGCCAGCAGTCCGACAGGTTCCCACGAGCAGTACTTC.

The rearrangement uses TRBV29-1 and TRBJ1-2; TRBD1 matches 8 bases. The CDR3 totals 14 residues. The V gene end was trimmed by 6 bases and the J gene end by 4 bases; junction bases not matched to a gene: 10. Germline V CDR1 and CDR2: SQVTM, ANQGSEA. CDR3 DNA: TGCAGCGTCGCACCATGGACAGGGACCTATGGCTACACCTTC. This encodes CSVAPWTGTYGYTF.

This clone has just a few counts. The CDR3 loop reads CASSFRVGGTEAFF. In DNA, the CDR3 is TGCGCCAGCAGCTTCCGGGTAGGGGGCACTGAAGCTTTCTTT. This chain links TRBV5-1 with TRBJ1-1; D may be TRBD1 (6 bases). CDR3 length: 14 amino acids. V was trimmed by 2 bases and J by 4 bases, leaving 12 bases between them. Germline CDR1 reads SGHRS; CDR2 reads YFSETQ.

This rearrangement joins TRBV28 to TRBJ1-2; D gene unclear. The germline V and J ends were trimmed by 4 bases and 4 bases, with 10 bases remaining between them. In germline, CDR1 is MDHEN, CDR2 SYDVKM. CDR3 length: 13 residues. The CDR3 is CASSSSRSYGYTF. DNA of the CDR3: TGTGCCAGCAGTTCCAGTCGCAGCTATGGCTACACCTTC.